Listed below are T cell receptor beta chains from one sample, sequenced in a study of long-term antiretroviral therapy in people with HIV. Measured with immunoSEQ multiplex PCR; TCRdb has only the in-frame clones, and not every one. The data hold about 16,000 clones, with approximately 71% observed a single time. Material: unsorted PBMCs, obtained 1.5 years before starting antiretroviral therapy. These TCRs come from a woman in her fifties or sixties with HIV. Both conserved end residues are part of each CDR3. The order of the fields is D gene, V gene, clone size, J gene, CDR3 DNA, CDR3 protein. The D gene is left open where the match is weak. Clone size, where shown, is once, few, many, or a class for clones that have expanded.

D gene: .
V gene: TRBV7-2
clone size: .
J gene: TRBJ1-1
CDR3 DNA: TGTGCCAGCAGCCTAGGGCAGCTGAACACTGAAGCTTTCTTT
CDR3 protein: CASSLGQLNTEAFF

D gene: .
V gene: TRBV5-4
clone size: few
J gene: TRBJ2-7
CDR3 DNA: TGTGCCAGCAGCTTAGACGGCTACGAGCAGTACTTC
CDR3 protein: CASSLDGYEQYF

D gene: .
V gene: TRBV7-9
clone size: .
J gene: TRBJ2-3
CDR3 DNA: TGTGCCAGCAGCTACAGCCCCTCAGATACGCAGTATTTT
CDR3 protein: CASSYSPSDTQYF

D gene: TRBD2
V gene: TRBV7-3
clone size: .
J gene: TRBJ2-3
CDR3 DNA: TGTGCCAGCAGCTTCGGTGTCGGGGGGGGCCCCACAGATACGCAGTATTTT
CDR3 protein: CASSFGVGGGPTDTQYF

D gene: TRBD1
V gene: TRBV7-9
clone size: .
J gene: TRBJ2-7
CDR3 DNA: TGTGCCAGCAGCCTAGGGACAGGGGGCTTAGAGGAGCAGTACTTC
CDR3 protein: CASSLGTGGLEEQYF

D gene: TRBD1
V gene: TRBV4-1
clone size: few
J gene: TRBJ1-5
CDR3 DNA: TGCGCCAGCAGCCCGACAGGGGCATTTGCGAGCAATCAGCCCCAGCATTTT
CDR3 protein: CASSPTGAFASNQPQHF

D gene: .
V gene: TRBV25-1
clone size: .
J gene: TRBJ2-3
CDR3 DNA: TGTGCCAGCAGTGTTTTGGGGGCGGGGGCCCTCACAGATACGCAGTATTTT
CDR3 protein: CASSVLGAGALTDTQYF

D gene: .
V gene: TRBV11-2
clone size: .
J gene: TRBJ1-2
CDR3 DNA: TGTGCCAGCAGCTTAGTCGGGTCTGACTATGGCTACACCTTC
CDR3 protein: CASSLVGSDYGYTF

D gene: .
V gene: TRBV25-1
clone size: .
J gene: TRBJ1-4
CDR3 DNA: TGTGCCAGCAGTGACCTCGCCCCTGGGGCTAATGAAAAACTGTTTTTT
CDR3 protein: CASSDLAPGANEKLFF

D gene: TRBD1
V gene: TRBV6-1
clone size: .
J gene: TRBJ1-6
CDR3 DNA: TGTGCCAGCAGTGAAAACAGGGGGCGCGAATCACCCCTCCACTTT
CDR3 protein: CASSENRGRESPLHF

D gene: TRBD1
V gene: TRBV4-1
clone size: .
J gene: TRBJ1-5
CDR3 DNA: TGCGCCAGCAGCCACGGACAGGGGGCAAATCAGCCCCAGCATTTT
CDR3 protein: CASSHGQGANQPQHF

D gene: .
V gene: TRBV6-5
clone size: .
J gene: TRBJ1-3
CDR3 DNA: TGTGCCAGCAGTTACTCGGCAGGGATCCACTCCATATATTTT
CDR3 protein: CASSYSAGIHSIYF

D gene: .
V gene: TRBV5-4
clone size: few
J gene: TRBJ1-2
CDR3 DNA: TGTGCCAGCAGCTTGGCCGGGAAGAGCTATGGCTACACCTTC
CDR3 protein: CASSLAGKSYGYTF

D gene: .
V gene: TRBV6-5
clone size: .
J gene: TRBJ2-3
CDR3 DNA: TGTGCCAGCAGTTACGCCCGACAGGGCACAGATACGCAGTATTTT
CDR3 protein: CASSYARQGTDTQYF

D gene: .
V gene: TRBV15
clone size: medium-sized
J gene: TRBJ2-7
CDR3 DNA: TGTGCCACCAGCAGAGACCTTCCTTCCGAGCAGTACTTC
CDR3 protein: CATSRDLPSEQYF

D gene: .
V gene: TRBV7-9
clone size: .
J gene: TRBJ2-1
CDR3 DNA: TGTGCCAGCAGCTTTCTCGAACAAACTAGCTCCTACAATGAGCAGTTCTTC
CDR3 protein: CASSFLEQTSSYNEQFF

D gene: .
V gene: TRBV2
clone size: .
J gene: TRBJ1-5
CDR3 DNA: TGTGCCAGCAGCGTTGAGGGGGGGATAGGTCAGCCCCAGCATTTT
CDR3 protein: CASSVEGGIGQPQHF

D gene: .
V gene: TRBV6-5
clone size: .
J gene: TRBJ1-1
CDR3 DNA: TGTGCCAGCAGCTATTACAAGGGGAACACTGAAGCTTTCTTT
CDR3 protein: CASSYYKGNTEAFF

D gene: TRBD2
V gene: TRBV4-1
clone size: .
J gene: TRBJ2-2
CDR3 DNA: TGCGCCAGCAGCCGACTGACTAGCGGGGGGGCCAATACCGGGGAGCTGTTTTTT
CDR3 protein: CASSRLTSGGANTGELFF

D gene: .
V gene: TRBV28
clone size: .
J gene: TRBJ1-5
CDR3 DNA: TGTGCCAGCAGTCGGGGGCTCTTAAGCAATCAGCCCCAGCATTTT
CDR3 protein: CASSRGLLSNQPQHF

D gene: .
V gene: TRBV30
clone size: .
J gene: TRBJ1-1
CDR3 DNA: TGTGCCTGGACCAAAAAGGGGGGGCTGAACACTGAAGCTTTCTTT
CDR3 protein: CAWTKKGGLNTEAFF

D gene: TRBD2
V gene: TRBV30
clone size: .
J gene: TRBJ2-5
CDR3 DNA: TGTGCCTGGGGGACTAGCGGGGTAGGGGAGACCCAGTACTTC
CDR3 protein: CAWGTSGVGETQYF

D gene: .
V gene: TRBV5-1
clone size: once
J gene: TRBJ2-1
CDR3 DNA: TGCGCCAGCAGCTTGGCCGAGGTAGGGGGGAAAGACAATGAGCAGTTCTTC
CDR3 protein: CASSLAEVGGKDNEQFF

D gene: TRBD1
V gene: TRBV7-7
clone size: .
J gene: TRBJ2-5
CDR3 DNA: TGTGCCAGCAGCCGGTGGACAGGGGACGAGGAGACCCAGTACTTC
CDR3 protein: CASSRWTGDEETQYF

D gene: .
V gene: TRBV10-3
clone size: .
J gene: TRBJ2-3
CDR3 DNA: TGTGCCATCAGTGAGTCGGACGTTGGTGCTGCAGATACGCAGTATTTT
CDR3 protein: CAISESDVGAADTQYF

D gene: .
V gene: TRBV9
clone size: .
J gene: TRBJ1-1
CDR3 DNA: TGTGCCAGCAGCGTAGTTGGGGGTGCCACTGAAGCTTTCTTT
CDR3 protein: CASSVVGGATEAFF

D gene: .
V gene: TRBV5-1
clone size: .
J gene: TRBJ1-5
CDR3 DNA: TGCGCCAGCAGCCCAAGACCGGGGGATCAGCCCCAGCATTTT
CDR3 protein: CASSPRPGDQPQHF

D gene: .
V gene: TRBV5-1
clone size: .
J gene: TRBJ2-5
CDR3 DNA: TGCGCCAGCAGCTTGGACGGCCAAGAGACCCAGTACTTC
CDR3 protein: CASSLDGQETQYF

D gene: .
V gene: TRBV20-1
clone size: once
J gene: TRBJ1-3
CDR3 DNA: TGCAGTGCTACCCCGGGGAACACCATATATTTT
CDR3 protein: CSATPGNTIYF

D gene: TRBD1
V gene: TRBV30
clone size: .
J gene: TRBJ2-6
CDR3 DNA: TGTGCCTTCCGCTCCGACAGGGCTATCTCTGGGGCCAACGTCCTGACTTTC
CDR3 protein: CAFRSDRAISGANVLTF

D gene: .
V gene: TRBV30
clone size: few
J gene: TRBJ2-5
CDR3 DNA: TGTGCCTGGAGGAGAATCGGACCGCAAGAGACCCAGTACTTC
CDR3 protein: CAWRRIGPQETQYF

D gene: .
V gene: TRBV5-1
clone size: .
J gene: TRBJ2-5
CDR3 DNA: TGCGCCAGCAGCCGGACGGAGACCCAGTACTTC
CDR3 protein: CASSRTETQYF

D gene: .
V gene: TRBV30
clone size: .
J gene: TRBJ1-4
CDR3 DNA: TGTGCCTGGAGTGCATGGAGAGGTGAAGAAAAACTGTTTTTT
CDR3 protein: CAWSAWRGEEKLFF

D gene: .
V gene: TRBV19
clone size: .
J gene: TRBJ1-5
CDR3 DNA: TGTGCCAGTAGTTCAGGGGTTCAGCCCCAGCATTTT
CDR3 protein: CASSSGVQPQHF

D gene: .
V gene: TRBV4-1
clone size: .
J gene: TRBJ2-1
CDR3 DNA: TGCGCCAGCAGCCAAGCGGGGGTGGGTGAGCAGTTCTTC
CDR3 protein: CASSQAGVGEQFF

D gene: TRBD2
V gene: TRBV27
clone size: .
J gene: TRBJ2-3
CDR3 DNA: TGTGCCAGCAGTTTTGGGACTAGCGCGGTAGATACGCAGTATTTT
CDR3 protein: CASSFGTSAVDTQYF

D gene: TRBD1
V gene: TRBV19
clone size: .
J gene: TRBJ1-2
CDR3 DNA: TGTGCCAGTAGTTCTGGACAGGGGACTGGCTACACCTTC
CDR3 protein: CASSSGQGTGYTF

D gene: TRBD1
V gene: TRBV5-5
clone size: .
J gene: TRBJ1-1
CDR3 DNA: TGTGCCAGCAGCAGGGGGACAGAGGGGGAAGCTTTCTTT
CDR3 protein: CASSRGTEGEAFF

D gene: .
V gene: TRBV5-6
clone size: few
J gene: TRBJ1-2
CDR3 DNA: TGTGCCAGCAGCTTGCCGGGGGCGGGTGGCTACACCTTC
CDR3 protein: CASSLPGAGGYTF

D gene: .
V gene: TRBV5-1
clone size: .
J gene: TRBJ1-2
CDR3 DNA: TGCGCCAGCAGCTTGGAATCGGAACTCGATGGCTACACCTTC
CDR3 protein: CASSLESELDGYTF

D gene: TRBD1
V gene: TRBV7-2
clone size: .
J gene: TRBJ1-4
CDR3 DNA: TGTGCCAGCAGCCCCCGGGACAGGGAAATAATGAACGAAAAACTGTTTTTT
CDR3 protein: CASSPRDREIMNEKLFF

D gene: .
V gene: TRBV7-7
clone size: .
J gene: TRBJ2-3
CDR3 DNA: TGTGCCAGCAGCCCCGGCGGAGATACGCAGTATTTT
CDR3 protein: CASSPGGDTQYF

D gene: .
V gene: TRBV7-9
clone size: .
J gene: TRBJ2-3
CDR3 DNA: TGTGCCAGCTCCAATGGGGGGACTAGCACAGATACGCAGTATTTT
CDR3 protein: CASSNGGTSTDTQYF

D gene: TRBD1
V gene: TRBV6-5
clone size: few
J gene: TRBJ1-1
CDR3 DNA: TGTGCCAGCAGTTCGGGGACAGGTCGAGCCGCTGAAGCTTTCTTT
CDR3 protein: CASSSGTGRAAEAFF

D gene: .
V gene: TRBV7-3
clone size: .
J gene: TRBJ2-1
CDR3 DNA: TGTGCCAGCAGCCCCCTGGGCCAGGGCAATGAGCAGTTCTTC
CDR3 protein: CASSPLGQGNEQFF

D gene: .
V gene: TRBV4-1
clone size: .
J gene: TRBJ1-6
CDR3 DNA: TGCGCCAGCAGCCAAGGTTTCCCCAGACCTAATTCACCCCTCCACTTT
CDR3 protein: CASSQGFPRPNSPLHF

D gene: .
V gene: TRBV12-5
clone size: few
J gene: TRBJ2-5
CDR3 DNA: TGTGCTAGTGCCACACGCCGACGGACCACAGAGACCCAGTACTTC
CDR3 protein: CASATRRRTTETQYF

D gene: .
V gene: TRBV9
clone size: .
J gene: TRBJ1-1
CDR3 DNA: TGTGCCAGCAGCGTGAACAGGGTAGGGAACACTGAAGCTTTCTTT
CDR3 protein: CASSVNRVGNTEAFF

D gene: .
V gene: TRBV7-8
clone size: .
J gene: TRBJ1-4
CDR3 DNA: TGTGCCAGCAGCTTAGGTCAGGGTCAACGTAATGAAAAACTGTTTTTT
CDR3 protein: CASSLGQGQRNEKLFF

D gene: .
V gene: TRBV7-2
clone size: once
J gene: TRBJ2-2
CDR3 DNA: TGTGCCAGCAGCCCCCAGCAGACAAGGAACACCGGGGAGCTGTTTTTT
CDR3 protein: CASSPQQTRNTGELFF

D gene: .
V gene: TRBV5-8
clone size: .
J gene: TRBJ1-3
CDR3 DNA: TGTGCCAGCAGCTTCGGGGGAGGGGTTACCAGAAACACCATATATTTT
CDR3 protein: CASSFGGGVTRNTIYF

D gene: .
V gene: TRBV7-8
clone size: .
J gene: TRBJ2-2
CDR3 DNA: TGTGCCAGCAGCTTAGCCCGGAGGTTCGGGGAGCTGTTTTTT
CDR3 protein: CASSLARRFGELFF

D gene: .
V gene: TRBV11-2
clone size: .
J gene: TRBJ2-4
CDR3 DNA: TGTGCCAGCAGCTTAACAAAAAACATTCAGTACTTC
CDR3 protein: CASSLTKNIQYF

D gene: .
V gene: TRBV1
clone size: .
J gene: TRBJ1-3
CDR3 DNA: TGCACCAGCAGCCAAGACGGGGGACCGGGACAGCTCATCTACACCATATATTTT
CDR3 protein: CTSSQDGGPGQLIYTIYF